A single sample is the source of the 27 T cell receptor beta chains below, sequenced in a study of T-cell reconstitution after alpha-beta-depleted transplantation in children. The authors prepared the TCRbeta library with unique molecular identifiers. TCRdb re-called the PCR reads through MiXCR, storing one row per CDR3 protein. The sample holds approximately 350,000 distinct CDR3 sequences, about 17% seen once. The source material was PBMCs, mostly from graft donor cells, sampled 360 days after TCRalphabeta/CD19-depleted stem cell transplant. These receptors were obtained from a male patient between 2 and 10 years old who had a stem cell transplant for acute lymphoblastic leukemia, so the T cells may come from the graft donor.

This chain joins TRBV4-3 and TRBJ2-1, with D possibly being TRBD1 (5 bases). Germline CDR1 reads LGHNA; CDR2 reads YSLEER. Trimming removed 5 bases from V and 7 bases from J, with 18 bases in between. The CDR3 totals 15 residues. CDR3 sequence: CASSFGQGRDNEQFF. Here the CDR3 DNA reads TGCGCCAGCAGCTTTGGGCAGGGAAGGGATAATGAGCAGTTCTTC.

CDR3 amino acids: CSMTFSGVTDTQYF. CDR3 coding DNA: TGCAGCATGACATTTAGCGGTGTAACAGATACGCAGTATTTT. The chain carries TRBV29-1 and TRBJ2-3; weak D call: TRBD2 (6 bases). Per the germline V gene, CDR1 is SQVTM and CDR2 is ANQGSEA. CDR3 size: 14 residues. V lost 8 bases and J 3 bases, leaving 18 bases between the germline ends.

The rearrangement links TRBV5-4 to TRBJ2-4; TRBD1 agrees at 7 bases. CDR3 length equals 17 residues. Germline values: CDR1 SGHNT, CDR2 YYREEE (reference sequence). The V segment lost 2 bases and the J segment 7 bases; nucleotides outside the gene matches: 15. Here the CDR3 DNA reads TGTGCCAGCAGCTTAAGTAGGGGTGACAGGGCGAGTAACATTCAGTACTTC. It encodes CASSLSRGDRASNIQYF. The whole variable domain, filled in from reference TRBV5-4 and TRBJ2-4, reads ETGVTQSPTHLIKTRGQQVTLRCSSQSGHNTVSWYQQALGQGPQFIFQYYREEENGRGNFPPRFSGLQFPNYSSELNVNALELDDSALYLCASSLSRGDRASNIQYFGAGTRLSVL.

This clonotype was observed many times. The chain has TRBV20-1 and TRBJ2-5, with TRBD1 as a possible D gene (5 bases). The V and J ends lost 0 bases and 3 bases respectively, with 11 bases between them. Per the germline V gene, CDR1 is DFQATT and CDR2 is SNEGSKA (reference sequence). This CDR3 has 14 amino acids. CDR3 coding DNA: TGCAGTGCTAGAGAGATAAGGGGTGAAGAGACCCAGTACTTC. This codes for CSAREIRGEETQYF.

This clonotype has more than one count but fewer than ten. This chain connects TRBV6-5 to TRBJ2-1; weak D call: TRBD2 (6 bases). Germline values: CDR1 MNHEY, CDR2 SVGAGI. Trimming stripped 6 bases from V and 9 bases from J, with 9 bases between. The CDR3 loop spans 11 amino acids. CDR3 region: CASSRGFEQFF. The CDR3 DNA is TGTGCCAGCAGCCGGGGGTTTGAGCAGTTCTTC.

This clonotype was detected only a few times. This chain connects TRBV2 to TRBJ2-3; 12 nucleotides agree with TRBD2. The ends lost 6 bases at V and 5 bases at J; junction bases unmatched: 9. Germline values: CDR1 SNHLY, CDR2 FYNNEI. The CDR3 contains 16 residues. The CDR3: CASRLLTSGRGDTQYF. In nucleotides, the CDR3 is TGTGCCAGCAGACTCCTGACTAGCGGGAGAGGAGATACGCAGTATTTT.

This clonotype was seen a handful of times. V is TRBV11-2 and J is TRBJ2-7; weak D call: TRBD1 (6 bases). The germline gives CDR1 SGHAT, CDR2 FQNNGV. Trimming removed 4 bases from V and 2 bases from J, with 18 bases in between. The CDR3 is 16 amino acids. CDR3 amino acids: CASSSLGTRRTYEQYF. The CDR3 DNA sequence: TGTGCCAGCAGCTCGCTTGGGACACGTAGAACCTACGAGCAGTACTTC.

The chain links TRBV30 to TRBJ2-4; D tentatively fits TRBD1 or TRBD2 (5 bases each). V was trimmed by 0 bases and J by 6 bases, leaving 12 bases between them. Germline CDR1 is GTSNPN and CDR2 is SVGIG (reference sequence). The CDR3 contains 14 residues. This chain's CDR3 is CAWSVSQGRNIQYF. Written as DNA, the CDR3 is TGTGCCTGGAGTGTATCCCAGGGACGAAACATTCAGTACTTC.

This clonotype was detected only a few times. V and J are TRBV7-2 and TRBJ2-7; unclear D gene. V was clipped by 2 bases and J by 2 bases, with 10 bases between them. This CDR3 is 14 amino acids long. Germline CDR1 SGHTA, CDR2 FQGNSA. The CDR3 region has the DNA TGTGCCAGCAGCTTAACCAGAACTACCTACGAGCAGTACTTC. Translated: CASSLTRTTYEQYF. Using reference TRBV7-2 and TRBJ2-7 for the parts outside the CDR3, the full variable domain is GAGVSQSPSNKVTEKGKDVELRCDPISGHTALYWYRQSLGQGLEFLIYFQGNSAPDKSGLPSDRFSAERTGGSVSTLTIQRTQQEDSAVYLCASSLTRTTYEQYFGPGTRLTVT.

This clonotype has a handful of counts. The CDR3 protein is CASSLAGTGEETQYF. CDR3 nucleotides: TGTGCCAGCAGCTTAGCGGGGACAGGGGAAGAGACCCAGTACTTC. This rearrangement joins TRBV7-9 to TRBJ2-5, with 10 nucleotides matching TRBD1. V shed 0 bases and J 3 bases; nucleotides not matched to a gene: 1. This CDR3 is built from 15 residues. From germline, CDR1 is SEHNR and CDR2 FQNEAQ (reference sequence). Based on the CDR3 plus reference TRBV7-9 and TRBJ2-5, the full variable domain is DTGVSQNPRHKITKRGQNVTFRCDPISEHNRLYWYRQTLGQGPEFLTYFQNEAQLEKSRLLSDRFSAERPKGSFSTLEIQRTEQGDSAMYLCASSLAGTGEETQYFGPGTRLLVL.

In this sample, this clonotype turned up many times. The chain has TRBV20-1 and TRBJ1-2; D possibly corresponds to TRBD1 (5 bases). Germline V lookup: CDR1 DFQATT, CDR2 SNEGSKA (reference sequence). Trimming took off 6 bases at V and 8 bases at J, with 19 bases between the two ends. The CDR3 has 13 amino acids. CDR3 bases: TGCAGTGCGCTAGTCAAGACCGGGGGGGGCTACACCTTC. This sequence encodes CSALVKTGGGYTF.

The chain recombines TRBV11-2 with TRBJ2-1; 9 bases line up with TRBD1. Germline trimming cut 2 bases from V and 6 bases from J; bases unmatched to any gene: 8. The CDR3 extends over 16 amino acids. CDR1 and CDR2 from the germline V gene are SGHAT and FQNNGV. The chain's CDR3 is CASSLNWGQGLNEQFF. The CDR3, as DNA: TGTGCCAGCAGCTTAAATTGGGGACAGGGTCTCAATGAGCAGTTCTTC.

There are a few counts of this clonotype. The CDR3 is CASRPGLAGYNEQFF. The CDR3, as DNA: TGTGCCAGCAGGCCGGGACTAGCGGGATACAATGAGCAGTTCTTC. This rearrangement joins TRBV12-3 or TRBV12-4 to TRBJ2-1, with 13 bases lining up with TRBD2. The ends lost 6 bases at V and 4 bases at J; junction bases unmatched: 3. The CDR3 length is 15 residues.

This clonotype was seen more than once but under ten times. The J gene is TRBJ2-7, the V gene TRBV12-3 or TRBV12-4; D is perhaps TRBD1 (7 bases). CDR3 length equals 17 residues. V lost 0 bases and J lost 4, with 19 bases in between. CDR3 in amino acids: CASSLAGLTGREYEQYF. DNA for the CDR3: TGTGCCAGCAGTTTAGCGGGACTGACAGGGCGAGAGTACGAGCAGTACTTC.

This clonotype was detected a few times. This chain links TRBV5-6 with TRBJ1-3; 9 bases are shared with TRBD1. The CDR3 is 16 amino acids. J was trimmed by 0 bases and V by 4 bases; bases with no gene match: 5. Germline V lookup: CDR1 SGHDT, CDR2 YYEEEE. The CDR3 region has the DNA TGTGCCAGCAGCCTGACAGGGGGGCACTCTGGAAACACCATATATTTT. Its translation is CASSLTGGHSGNTIYF.

This clonotype was counted between two and nine times. The chain is built from TRBV5-1 and TRBJ2-2; 9 positions match TRBD1. The germline V gene has CDR1 SGHRS and CDR2 YFSETQ. V trimming: 1 base; J trimming: 5 bases; junction bases outside the gene matches: 9. The CDR3 sequence is 17 residues long. The CDR3 DNA reads as TGCGCCAGCAGCTTGTACATAGGGACAGGGACGACCGGGGAGCTGTTTTTT. Protein product: CASSLYIGTGTTGELFF.

In this sample, this clonotype turned up a few times. The chain recombines TRBV11-2 with TRBJ2-1; D uncertain. V was cut by 1 base and J by 4 bases, with 11 bases left in between. There are 15 residues in the CDR3. Germline CDR1 is SGHAT and CDR2 is FQNNGV. The CDR3 bases are TGTGCCAGCAGCTTAGTGGAGAGTCCTTACAATGAGCAGTTCTTC. Encoded protein: CASSLVESPYNEQFF.

This clonotype was seen at least ten times. The gene calls are TRBV12-3 or TRBV12-4 and TRBJ2-7, with TRBD2 matching over 7 bases. The CDR3 length is 16 residues. Germline trimming cut 1 base from V and 2 bases from J; bases unmatched to any gene: 8. The CDR3 DNA follows: TGTGCCAGCAGTTTAGTAGGGCTAGCGGAGGCCTACGAGCAGTACTTC. Its translation is CASSLVGLAEAYEQYF.

This clonotype came up a few times. V usage is TRBV28 and J usage is TRBJ2-1; 7 nucleotides align to TRBD1. Germline loops: CDR1 MDHEN, CDR2 SYDVKM. The CDR3 spans 13 residues. V gave up 6 bases and J gave up 8 bases; unmatched junction bases: 7. The CDR3 protein is CASRQTGNDEQFF. Written as DNA, the CDR3 is TGTGCCAGCAGACAGACAGGGAATGATGAGCAGTTCTTC.

This clonotype has a count of ten or more. The V call is TRBV6-2 or TRBV6-3, the J call TRBJ2-1, with a possible D match to TRBD2 (5 bases). Germline V CDR1 and CDR2: MNHEY, SVGEGT. The CDR3 contains 13 residues. V was pared by 6 bases and J by 6 bases, with 12 bases between. The CDR3 region is CASRQPSINEQFF. The CDR3 DNA reads TGTGCCAGCAGACAGCCTAGCATCAATGAGCAGTTCTTC.

The chain is built from TRBV7-8 and TRBJ2-2; D is ambiguous. The germline V gene encodes CDR1 SGHVS and CDR2 FQNEAQ. Trimming stripped 1 base from V and 1 base from J, with 10 bases between. The CDR3 totals 16 residues. The CDR3 DNA reads TGTGCCAGCAGCTTAGGCAGCCTCATGAACACCGGGGAGCTGTTTTTT. It encodes CASSLGSLMNTGELFF.

This clonotype came up many times. The chain links TRBV5-1 to TRBJ2-7; D remains unclear. Looked up from germline, CDR1 is SGHRS and CDR2 is YFSETQ. The CDR3 totals 17 residues. Trimming pared 0 bases from V and 3 bases from J, leaving 19 bases between. This CDR3 reads CASSLEVQPLNYYEQYF. DNA of the CDR3: TGCGCCAGCAGCTTGGAAGTCCAGCCCTTGAACTACTACGAGCAGTACTTC.

With regard to this clonotype: A read error is possible here, since a much larger clone lies one base away. The chain has TRBV20-1 and TRBJ2-3; 11 bases match TRBD2. The length of the CDR3 is 16 residues. The germline V gene encodes CDR1 DFQATT and CDR2 SNEGSKA (reference sequence). The CDR3 reads CSARDPTSGMLDTEYF. In DNA, the CDR3 is TGCAGTGCTAGAGATCCGACTAGCGGGATGTTAGATACGGAGTATTTT.

In its sample, this clonotype was seen a few times. V gene TRBV3-1 combines with J gene TRBJ2-1; 7 bases are a match to TRBD2. The germline CDR1 and CDR2 sequences are LGHDT and YNNKEL (reference sequence). CDR3 length: 17 amino acids. V lost 0 bases and J lost 3; bases outside the gene matches: 8. CDR3 sequence: CASSQEAAGRYYNEQFF. CDR3 DNA: TGTGCCAGCAGCCAAGAGGCAGCGGGACGGTACTACAATGAGCAGTTCTTC.

This clonotype occurred a few times. The CDR3 DNA reads as TGCGCCAGCAGCTTACGGCAGAATGAGCAGTTCTTC. Amino acids: CASSLRQNEQFF. V is TRBV5-1 and J is TRBJ2-1; D remains unclear. The CDR3 contains 12 residues. The V gene's germline CDR1 is SGHRS and CDR2 YFSETQ. Trimming stripped 2 bases from V and 7 bases from J, with 7 bases between.

The chain employs TRBV12-3 or TRBV12-4 and TRBJ1-1; the D gene is possibly TRBD1 (5 bases). V was pared by 4 bases and J by 0 bases, with 15 bases between. CDR3 length: 16 residues. For the CDR3, the DNA is TGTGCCAGCAGTTCTCCCCGGGACCGACTGAACACTGAAGCTTTCTTT. Residues: CASSSPRDRLNTEAFF.

The V call is TRBV5-1, the J call TRBJ1-5; 10 bases map to TRBD1. Looked up from germline, CDR1 is SGHRS and CDR2 is YFSETQ. The CDR3 length is 16 residues. V shed 0 bases, J shed 6 bases, and the junction held 6 bases outside the gene matches. In nucleotides, the CDR3 is TGCGCCAGCAGCTTGGGGGACAGGGGTTCTAGTCAGCCCCAGCATTTT. This codes for CASSLGDRGSSQPQHF. The full variable domain, in which reference TRBV5-1 and TRBJ1-5 provide the parts outside the CDR3, is KAGVTQTPRYLIKTRGQQVTLSCSPISGHRSVSWYQQTPGQGLQFLFEYFSETQRNKGNFPGRFSGRQFSNSRSEMNVSTLELGDSALYLCASSLGDRGSSQPQHFGDGTRLSIL.